This TCR beta chain was profiled in a study of T cell responses to AZD1222 COVID-19 vaccine. This CDR3 is built from 16 residues. CDR1 and CDR2 (germline): SGHRS, YFSETQ. With 7 bases removed from V and 4 bases from J, the gap between germline ends came to 20 bases. Sequencing used immunoSEQ multiplex PCR; TCRdb keeps in-frame clones, though not all of them. The sample has under 200,000 clones, more than 70% seen once. This TCR was sampled from an adult in good health. The sample was peripheral blood, taken on day 0 of AZD1222 vaccination. This chain joins TRBV5-1 and TRBJ2-2, with a possible D match to TRBD2 (5 bases). DNA for the CDR3: TGCGCCAGCGGCTCTCCAGACGGGAAACTCACCGGGGAGCTGTTTTTT. Translating it yields CASGSPDGKLTGELFF.